This T cell receptor beta chain is from a study of blood T cell repertoires in COVID-19. Study-level information: The study drew acute and convalescent COVID-19 samples from the United States, Italy and Spain. PBMCs, B-cell-depleted T cells, or T cells were the source of the cDNA or gDNA that made up the material.

CDR1 is KGHSH, CDR2 LQKENI, per germline. The CDR3 has 14 amino acids. V shed 2 bases and J shed 8 bases, with 13 bases lying between them. Under the authors' procedure: The authors estimated nucleated cell counts from reference gene primer amplification. Repertoires were generated with immunoSEQ multiplex PCR, while TCRdb's copy carries only in-frame clones and drops some. The V and J calls and clone size come from that table; D and trimming were worked out from the DNA. The data hold about 240,000 clones, with about nine tenths observed a single time. The chain joins TRBV18 to TRBJ2-1; D may be TRBD1 (6 bases). What was sequenced was peripheral blood. This receptor was taken from a man aged 55 to 69 who had recovered from COVID-19. The CDR3 DNA is TGTGCCAGCTCACCAGTCTTTGGGGGCGATGAGCAGTTCTTC. It yields the protein CASSPVFGGDEQFF.